The source of this TCR beta chain is a study of OX40 agonist ivuxolimab in advanced cancers. Study-wide context: Ivuxolimab, which targeted the costimulatory receptor OX40 (CD134), was an agonistic, fully human IgG2 monoclonal antibody. Intravenous ivuxolimab was administered to patients every 2 weeks at six dose levels: 0.01, 0.1, 0.3, 1.5, 3 and 10 mg/kg. Partial responses occurred in three dose-escalation patients: two with cutaneous melanoma and one with hepatocellular carcinoma. Of the approximately 54 patients in dose escalation, about 20 had hepatocellular carcinoma, approximately 15 had melanoma, 9 had renal cell carcinoma and 9 had head and neck cancer. A male proportion of approximately 83% and a mean age of around 60 years, ranging from about 23 to 90, were recorded for the dose-escalation cohort. Peripheral TCRbeta sequencing aimed to test whether ivuxolimab altered TCR sequence diversity and caused clonal T-cell expansion. The paper reports the monotherapy dose-escalation portion (N of about 54 patients) of the phase I ivuxolimab trial. Prior anti-PD-1, anti-PD-L1 or anti-CTLA-4 therapy was permitted, and checkpoint inhibitors had been received by about 36% of dose-escalation patients.

To sequence the TCRbeta CDR3 region, genomic DNA was isolated from the sorted cells. The immunoSEQ Assay was used for sequencing of TCRbeta CDR3 regions. Drawn from immuneACCESS, this table holds only the in-frame rearrangements with V and J called that TCRdb kept. Clones are partly lost; checked studies trace under half to an unresolved V gene and leave the rest unexplained. The sample records about 58,000 clones, roughly three quarters of which are singletons. Clones ranked in the top ten supply approximately 1.1% of the sample. The trial excluded patients who had a history of autoimmune disease or who were on systemic immunosuppression. Peripheral blood for TCR sequencing was collected from all dose cohorts at baseline, on cycle 4 day 1, and on cycle 7 day 1. The samples were drawn from a first-in-human, open-label, multicenter phase I dose-escalation trial of ivuxolimab. The trial enrolled adults with locally advanced or metastatic head and neck squamous cell, hepatocellular, melanoma or renal cell carcinoma. Before TCR sequencing, CD4+ T cells and CD8+ T cells from peripheral blood were sorted into separate populations.

A note on this clone: There is no known antigen for this receptor. Nothing much larger sits one base from this clone, and base qualities are not available.

What the work shows at the level of the full study, not this receptor alone: In the 0.1-3.0 mg/kg groups, partial responders were among the patients with the lowest normalized peripheral clonal expansion, particularly in CD8+ T cells. At doses of 0.1 to 3.0 mg/kg, clonal expansion of both CD4+ and CD8+ T cells in blood was seen between baseline and week 6. Low levels of normalized T-cell clonal expansion were also seen in some patients who did not respond. After ivuxolimab, expanded clones were on average more numerous among CD8+ T cells than among CD4+ T cells. Antigen specificity was not determined for the clonally expanded peripheral T cells.

CDR1 and CDR2 are drawn from the germline V gene: SGHRS, YFSETQ. V is shortened by 3 bases, J by 7 bases, and the region joining them spans 7 bases. Spanning cysteine to phenylalanine, the CDR3 consists of 12 amino acids. Only the CDR3 part of the read is kept: 36 bases, read in frame from the first base. This clonotype originated in an adult with an advanced solid tumor such as melanoma, head and neck, liver or kidney cancer. Material: CD4+ or CD8+ T cells sorted from blood, obtained in a trial of the OX40 agonist ivuxolimab. This receptor chain uses TRBV5-1 and TRBJ2-2; no confident D gene assignment can be made. The DNA is as follows: TGCGCCAGCAGCTCCTTTGGCGGGGAGCTGTTTTTT. Its translation reads: CASSSFGGELFF.